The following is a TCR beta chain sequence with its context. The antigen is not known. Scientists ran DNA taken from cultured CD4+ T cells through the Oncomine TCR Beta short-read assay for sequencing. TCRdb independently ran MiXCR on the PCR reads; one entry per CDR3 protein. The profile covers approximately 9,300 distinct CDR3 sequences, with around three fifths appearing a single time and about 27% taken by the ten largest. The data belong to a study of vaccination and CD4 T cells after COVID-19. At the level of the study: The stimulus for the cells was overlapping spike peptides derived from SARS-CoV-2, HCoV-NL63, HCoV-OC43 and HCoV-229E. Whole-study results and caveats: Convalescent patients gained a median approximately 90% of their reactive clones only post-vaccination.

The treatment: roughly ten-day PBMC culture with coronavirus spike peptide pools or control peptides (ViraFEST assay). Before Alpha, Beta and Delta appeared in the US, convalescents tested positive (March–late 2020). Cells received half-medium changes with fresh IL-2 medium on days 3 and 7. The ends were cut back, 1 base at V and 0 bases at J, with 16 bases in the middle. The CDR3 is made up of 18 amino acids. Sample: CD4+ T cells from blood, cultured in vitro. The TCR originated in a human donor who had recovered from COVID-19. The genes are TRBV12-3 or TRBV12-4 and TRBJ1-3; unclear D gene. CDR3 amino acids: CASSLGGVELVSGNTIYF. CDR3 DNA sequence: TGTGCCAGCAGTTTAGGTGGGGTGGAGTTAGTCTCTGGAAACACCATATATTTT.